The clone carrying this TCR beta chain has more than one count but fewer than ten. This record comes from a study of CD8+ T cells in alopecia areata. With 3 bases removed from V and 6 bases from J, the gap between germline ends came to 11 bases. CDR3 length equals 13 residues. CDR1 is LNHDA, CDR2 SQIVND, per germline (reference sequence). Investigators isolated RNA and reverse transcribed it into cDNA to act as the sequencing template. TCRdb keeps only in-frame clones here, not all; method: immunoSEQ multiplex PCR. The data hold some 200,000 clones, with approximately 45% observed a single time. The treatment was: oral pan-JAK inhibitor, 5-10 mg twice daily.

Sample: CD4+ T cells sorted from blood, taken at approximately week 36, from a patient treated with tofacitinib. The source is a human donor with alopecia areata. The chain uses TRBV19 and TRBJ1-1; the D gene is possibly TRBD1 (5 bases). The CDR3 nucleotides are TGTGCCAGTAGTATTGGGATGGGGGCTGAAGCTTTCTTT. This encodes CASSIGMGAEAFF.